This T cell receptor beta chain is drawn from a study of blood T cell repertoires in COVID-19. V gave up 0 bases and J gave up 6 bases, with 11 bases separating them. CDR3 size: 14 residues. Germline lookup yields CDR1 SGHNT and CDR2 YYREEE (reference sequence). As originally analysed: Amplified reference gene primers provided the basis for estimating nucleated cell counts. Sequencing was performed with immunoSEQ multiplex PCR; in TCRdb, only in-frame clones are kept and a portion is missing. V, J and clone size are taken as reported in that table, and D and trimming were inferred from the DNA itself. The profile shows roughly 220,000 clones, 85% to 90% of them singletons.

The rearrangement uses TRBV5-4 and TRBJ2-3; a weak D match, TRBD1 (5 bases). The receptor's source is an elderly man with acute or convalescent COVID-19. Sample: peripheral blood. For the CDR3, the DNA is TGTGCCAGCAGCTTGGGACAGTTTCTTGATACGCAGTATTTT. It yields the protein CASSLGQFLDTQYF.